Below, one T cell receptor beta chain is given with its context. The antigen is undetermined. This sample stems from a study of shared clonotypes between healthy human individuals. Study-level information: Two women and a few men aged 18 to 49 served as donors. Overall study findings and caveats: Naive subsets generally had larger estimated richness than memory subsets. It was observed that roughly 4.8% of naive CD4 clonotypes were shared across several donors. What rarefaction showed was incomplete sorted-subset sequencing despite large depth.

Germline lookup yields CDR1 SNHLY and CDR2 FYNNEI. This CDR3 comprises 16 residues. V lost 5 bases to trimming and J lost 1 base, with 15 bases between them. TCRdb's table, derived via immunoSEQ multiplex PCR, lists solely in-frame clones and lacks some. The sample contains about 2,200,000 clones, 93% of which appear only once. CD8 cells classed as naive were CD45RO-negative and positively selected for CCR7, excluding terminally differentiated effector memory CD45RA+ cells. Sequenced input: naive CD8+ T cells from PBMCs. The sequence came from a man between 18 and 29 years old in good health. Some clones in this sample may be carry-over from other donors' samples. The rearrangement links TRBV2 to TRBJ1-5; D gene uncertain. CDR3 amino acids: CASSYRNLGSNQPQHF. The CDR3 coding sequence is TGTGCCAGCAGTTATCGCAACCTAGGGAGCAATCAGCCCCAGCATTTT.